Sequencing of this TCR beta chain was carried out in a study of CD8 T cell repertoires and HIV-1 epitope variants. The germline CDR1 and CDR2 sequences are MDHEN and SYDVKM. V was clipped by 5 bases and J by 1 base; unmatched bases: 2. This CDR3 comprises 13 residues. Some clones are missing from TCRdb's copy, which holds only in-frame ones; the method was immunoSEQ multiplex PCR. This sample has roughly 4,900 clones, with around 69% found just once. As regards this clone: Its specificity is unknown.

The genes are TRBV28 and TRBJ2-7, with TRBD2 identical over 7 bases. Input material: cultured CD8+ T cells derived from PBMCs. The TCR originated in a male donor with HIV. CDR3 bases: TGTGCCAGCAGTGGCGGGGGATCCTACGAGCAGTACTTC. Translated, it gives CASSGGGSYEQYF.